The source of this T cell receptor beta chain is a study of cytomegalovirus exposure and HLA in healthy donors. Study in general: HLA-typed donors were the source of 80 million to 90 million unique TCRs, which an early data release held.

The CDR3 extends over 14 amino acids. After removal of 4 bases from V and 2 bases from J, the junction contained 4 bases not matched to a gene. In germline, CDR1 is SGHTA, CDR2 FQGNSA. A word on this clone: Its target is unknown.

Study-wide results and caveats: Accurate prediction of most subjects' HLA-A and HLA-B alleles from TCR beta sequences was reported.

Researchers ran the PCR with 60 Vbeta and 13 Jbeta primers. The repertoire was sequenced with immunoSEQ multiplex PCR; TCRdb's copy has only in-frame clones and lacks some. The sample includes roughly 140,000 clones, over 80% of them seen just once. Specimen: PBMCs. This chain links TRBV7-2 with TRBJ2-7; 8 nucleotides agree with TRBD1. The source is a male donor in good health and CMV-seronegative. CDR3 sequence: CASSSPTGAYEQYF. The DNA for the CDR3 is TGTGCCAGCAGCTCCCCGACAGGGGCCTACGAGCAGTACTTC.